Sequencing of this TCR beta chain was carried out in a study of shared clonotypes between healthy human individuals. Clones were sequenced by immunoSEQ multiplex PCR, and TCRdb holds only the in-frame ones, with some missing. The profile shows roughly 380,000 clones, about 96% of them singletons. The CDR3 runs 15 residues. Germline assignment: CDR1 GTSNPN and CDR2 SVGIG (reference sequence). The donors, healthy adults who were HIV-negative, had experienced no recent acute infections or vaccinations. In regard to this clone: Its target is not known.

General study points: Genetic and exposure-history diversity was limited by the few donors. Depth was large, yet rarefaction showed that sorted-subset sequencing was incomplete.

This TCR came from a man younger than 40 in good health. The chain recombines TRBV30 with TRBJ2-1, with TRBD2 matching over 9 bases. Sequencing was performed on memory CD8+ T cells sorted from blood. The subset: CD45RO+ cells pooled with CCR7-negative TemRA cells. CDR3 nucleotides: TGTGCTGTGACTTTAGCGGGAGTCCTTAACAATGAGCAGTTCTTC. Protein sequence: CAVTLAGVLNNEQFF.